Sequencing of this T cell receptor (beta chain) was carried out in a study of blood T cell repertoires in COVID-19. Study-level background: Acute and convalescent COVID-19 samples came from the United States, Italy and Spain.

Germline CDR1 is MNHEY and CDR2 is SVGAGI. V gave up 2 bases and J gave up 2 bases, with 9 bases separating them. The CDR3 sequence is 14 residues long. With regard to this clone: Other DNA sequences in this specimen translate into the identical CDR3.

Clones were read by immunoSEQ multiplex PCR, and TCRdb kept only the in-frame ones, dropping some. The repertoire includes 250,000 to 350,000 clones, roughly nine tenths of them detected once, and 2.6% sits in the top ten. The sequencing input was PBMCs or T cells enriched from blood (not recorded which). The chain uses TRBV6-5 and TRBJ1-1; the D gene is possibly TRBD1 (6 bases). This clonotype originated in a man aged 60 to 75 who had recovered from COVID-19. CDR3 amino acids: CASSYQGLNTEAFF. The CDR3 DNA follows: TGTGCCAGCAGTTACCAGGGGCTTAACACTGAAGCTTTCTTT.